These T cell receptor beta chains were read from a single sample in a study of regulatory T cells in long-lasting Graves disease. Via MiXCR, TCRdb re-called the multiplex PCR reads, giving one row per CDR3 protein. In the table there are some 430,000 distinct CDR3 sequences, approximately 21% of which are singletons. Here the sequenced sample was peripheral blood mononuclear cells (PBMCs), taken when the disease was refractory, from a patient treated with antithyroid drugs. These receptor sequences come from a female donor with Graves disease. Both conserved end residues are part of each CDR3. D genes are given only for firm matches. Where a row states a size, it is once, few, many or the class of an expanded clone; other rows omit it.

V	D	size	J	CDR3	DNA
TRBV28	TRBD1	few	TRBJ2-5	CATQGSSEIQYF	TGTGCCACACAGGGGTCGAGTGAGATCCAGTACTTC
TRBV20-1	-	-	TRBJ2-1	CSARGTASYNEQFF	TGCAGTGCTAGAGGGACTGCCTCCTACAATGAGCAGTTCTTC
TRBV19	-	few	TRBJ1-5	CASSIAQGRQPQHF	TGTGCCAGTAGTATAGCACAGGGTAGACAGCCCCAGCATTTT
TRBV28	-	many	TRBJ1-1	CASISLGVNTEAFF	TGTGCCAGCATCTCTCTGGGAGTGAACACTGAAGCTTTCTTT
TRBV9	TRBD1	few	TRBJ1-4	CASSVATRGRLFF	TGTGCCAGCAGCGTAGCTACGAGGGGGCGACTGTTTTTT
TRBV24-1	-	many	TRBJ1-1	CATSPGTLNTEAFF	TGTGCCACCAGCCCTGGGACACTGAACACTGAAGCTTTCTTT
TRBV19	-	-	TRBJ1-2	CASSILTESNYGYTF	TGTGCCAGTAGTATTTTGACCGAAAGTAACTATGGCTACACCTTC
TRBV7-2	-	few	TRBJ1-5	CASSYTGPSNQPQHF	TGTGCCAGCAGTTATACAGGGCCTAGCAATCAGCCCCAGCATTTT
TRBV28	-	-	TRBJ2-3	CASRPLVTSTDTQYF	TGTGCCAGCAGACCCTTGGTCACTAGCACAGATACGCAGTATTTT
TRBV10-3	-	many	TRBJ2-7	CAISESQVGGAVHEQYF	TGTGCCATCAGTGAGTCCCAGGTGGGGGGGGCTGTCCACGAGCAGTACTTC
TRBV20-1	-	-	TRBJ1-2	CSARRGLYGYTF	TGCAGTGCTAGAAGAGGGTTGTATGGCTACACCTTC
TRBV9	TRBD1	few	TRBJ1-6	CASSVDGQGSSPLHF	TGTGCCAGCAGCGTAGATGGACAGGGTAGTTCACCCCTCCACTTT
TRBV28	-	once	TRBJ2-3	CASSGRGVLGGTDTQYF	TGTGCCAGCAGTGGTAGGGGAGTTCTAGGCGGCACAGATACGCAGTATTTT
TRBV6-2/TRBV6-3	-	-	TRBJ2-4	CASSYEGRGDNIQYF	TGTGCCAGCAGTTACGAGGGCAGGGGTGACAACATTCAGTACTTC
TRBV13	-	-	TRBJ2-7	CASSSRENSDEVHEQYF	TGTGCCAGCAGCTCACGAGAAAATTCCGACGAGGTCCACGAGCAGTACTTC
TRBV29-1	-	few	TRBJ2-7	CSVEGGGAYEQYF	TGCAGCGTTGAAGGTGGTGGGGCCTACGAGCAGTACTTC
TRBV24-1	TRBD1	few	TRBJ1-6	CATSDSRTGGNSPLHF	TGTGCCACCAGTGACTCCCGGACAGGGGGTAATTCACCCCTCCACTTT
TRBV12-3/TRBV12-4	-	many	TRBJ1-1	CASGRETEAFF	TGTGCCAGCGGAAGGGAGACTGAAGCTTTCTTT
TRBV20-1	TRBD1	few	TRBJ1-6	CSAGTGGYGNSPLHF	TGCAGTGCCGGGACAGGGGGATATGGTAATTCACCCCTCCACTTT
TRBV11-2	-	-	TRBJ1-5	CASSLDWRVYSNQPQHF	TGTGCCAGCAGCTTAGACTGGCGGGTTTATAGCAATCAGCCCCAGCATTTT
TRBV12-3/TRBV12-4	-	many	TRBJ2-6	CASREGAGGSGANVLTF	TGTGCCAGCAGGGAGGGAGCCGGGGGATCTGGGGCCAACGTCCTGACTTTC
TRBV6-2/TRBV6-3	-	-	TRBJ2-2	CASSPGTYTGELFF	TGTGCCAGCAGCCCTGGGACTTACACCGGGGAGCTGTTTTTT
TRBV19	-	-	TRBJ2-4	CASSNPVQGLVSKNIQYF	TGTGCCAGTAGTAACCCCGTACAGGGTTTGGTATCCAAAAACATTCAGTACTTC
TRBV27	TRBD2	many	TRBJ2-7	CASSWGGSSYEQYF	TGTGCCAGCAGTTGGGGCGGGAGCTCCTACGAGCAGTACTTC
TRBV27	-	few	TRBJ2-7	CASRLTGTLTCEQYF	TGTGCCAGCAGACTAACCGGGACCCTGACCTGCGAGCAGTACTTC
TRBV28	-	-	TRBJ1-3	CASSLYGVPGNTIYF	TGTGCCAGCAGTTTATACGGGGTACCTGGAAACACCATATATTTT
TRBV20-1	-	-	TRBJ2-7	CSAADMIGYLQDF	TGCAGTGCTGCAGACATGATTGGGTACTTACAGGACTTC
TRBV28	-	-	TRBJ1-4	CASRDSRKLFF	TGTGCCAGCAGGGACTCCAGGAAACTGTTTTTT
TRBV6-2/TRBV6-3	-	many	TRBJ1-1	CASSYEWNTEAFF	TGTGCCAGCAGTTACGAGTGGAACACTGAAGCTTTCTTT